This entry describes one T cell receptor beta chain. TCRdb itself ran the 5' RACE reads through MiXCR, one entry per CDR3 protein. Here the sample spans more than 300,000 distinct CDR3 sequences, around 13% being singletons. This entry is derived from a study of T-cell memory formation after mild COVID-19. The CDR3 consists of 15 residues. Trimming cost V 4 bases and J 4 bases, with 17 bases left between them. Germline V lookup: CDR1 SGDLS, CDR2 YYNGEE. The clonotype comes from a young man who had mild COVID-19 (a few samples of this study predate the infection). Cell type and time point are not known. The chain is built from TRBV9 and TRBJ1-2; no definite D call. The source material was PBMCs or a T cell subset sorted from them (not recorded which). This CDR3 is CASSLSSGQIYGYTF. Written as DNA, the CDR3 is TGTGCCAGCAGCCTCAGCTCTGGGCAGATCTATGGCTACACCTTC.